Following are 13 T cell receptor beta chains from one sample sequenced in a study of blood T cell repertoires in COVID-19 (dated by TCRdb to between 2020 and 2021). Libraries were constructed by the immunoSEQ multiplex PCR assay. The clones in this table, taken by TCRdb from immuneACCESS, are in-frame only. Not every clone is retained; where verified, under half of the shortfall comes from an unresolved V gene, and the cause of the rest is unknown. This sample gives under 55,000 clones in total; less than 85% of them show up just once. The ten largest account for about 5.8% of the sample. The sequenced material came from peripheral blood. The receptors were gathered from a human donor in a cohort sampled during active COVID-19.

DNA for the CDR3: TGTGCCAGCAACCACAGGGATTTGAACACTGAAGCTTTCTTT. Amino acid sequence: CASNHRDLNTEAFF. This rearrangement joins TRBV5-4 to TRBJ1-1; tentatively, D is TRBD1 (6 bases). Trimming left V 6 bases short and J 0 bases short, with 12 bases between. The CDR3 totals 14 residues. Looked up from germline, CDR1 is SGHNT and CDR2 is YYREEE (reference sequence).

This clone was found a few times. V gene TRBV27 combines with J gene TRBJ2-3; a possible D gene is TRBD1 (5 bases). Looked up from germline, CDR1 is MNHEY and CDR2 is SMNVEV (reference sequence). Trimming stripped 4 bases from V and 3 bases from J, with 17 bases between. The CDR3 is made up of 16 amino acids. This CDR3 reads CASSSRRVTGTDTQYF. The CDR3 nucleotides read TGTGCCAGCAGTTCCCGCAGGGTCACGGGTACAGATACGCAGTATTTT.

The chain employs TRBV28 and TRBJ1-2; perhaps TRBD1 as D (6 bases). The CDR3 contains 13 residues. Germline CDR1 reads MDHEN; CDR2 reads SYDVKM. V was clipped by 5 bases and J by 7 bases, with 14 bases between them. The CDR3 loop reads CASSLRGAGGYTF. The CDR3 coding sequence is TGTGCCAGCAGTCTCCGGGGGGCAGGTGGCTACACCTTC.

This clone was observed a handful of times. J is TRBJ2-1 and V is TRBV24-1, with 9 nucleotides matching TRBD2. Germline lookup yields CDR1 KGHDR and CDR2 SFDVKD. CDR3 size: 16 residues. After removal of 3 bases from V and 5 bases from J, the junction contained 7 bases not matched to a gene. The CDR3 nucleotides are TGTGCCACCAGTGATCCCCGCGGGGGGGTAAACAATGAGCAGTTCTTC. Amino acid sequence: CATSDPRGGVNNEQFF.

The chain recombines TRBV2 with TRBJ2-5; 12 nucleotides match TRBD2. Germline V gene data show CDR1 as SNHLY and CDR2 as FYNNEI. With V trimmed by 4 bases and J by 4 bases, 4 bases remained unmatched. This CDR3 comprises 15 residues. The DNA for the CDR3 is TGTGCCAGCAGTGTGGTACTAGCGGGGGGAGAGACCCAGTACTTC. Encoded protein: CASSVVLAGGETQYF.

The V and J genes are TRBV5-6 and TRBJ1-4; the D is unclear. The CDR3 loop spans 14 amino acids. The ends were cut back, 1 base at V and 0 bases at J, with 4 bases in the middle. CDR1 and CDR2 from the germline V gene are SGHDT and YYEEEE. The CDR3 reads CASSLLATNEKLFF. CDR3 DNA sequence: TGTGCCAGCAGCTTGTTAGCAACTAATGAAAAACTGTTTTTT. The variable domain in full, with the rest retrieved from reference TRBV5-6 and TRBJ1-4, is DAGVTQSPTHLIKTRGQQVTLRCSPKSGHDTVSWYQQALGQGPQFIFQYYEEEERQRGNFPDRFSGHQFPNYSSELNVNALLLGDSALYLCASSLLATNEKLFFGSGTQLSVL.

This CDR3 is CSVEHVYGELFF. Here the CDR3 DNA reads TGCAGCGTCGAACACGTTTACGGGGAACTGTTTTTT. The chain carries TRBV29-1 and TRBJ1-4; D is uncertain. This CDR3 comprises 12 residues. V was cut by 6 bases and J by 12 bases, with 17 bases left in between. Germline V gene sequence: CDR1 SQVTM, CDR2 ANQGSEA.

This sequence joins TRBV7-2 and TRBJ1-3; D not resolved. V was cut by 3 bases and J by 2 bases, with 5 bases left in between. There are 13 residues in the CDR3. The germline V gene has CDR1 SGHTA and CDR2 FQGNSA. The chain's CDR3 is CASSLGAGNTIYF. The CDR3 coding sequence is TGTGCCAGCAGCTTGGGCGCTGGAAACACCATATATTTT.

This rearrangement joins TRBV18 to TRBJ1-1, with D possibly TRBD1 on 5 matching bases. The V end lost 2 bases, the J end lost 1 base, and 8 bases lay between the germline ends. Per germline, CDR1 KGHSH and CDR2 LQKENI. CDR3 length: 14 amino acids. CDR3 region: CASSPVRANTEAFF. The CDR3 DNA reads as TGTGCCAGCTCACCAGTCAGGGCGAACACTGAAGCTTTCTTT.

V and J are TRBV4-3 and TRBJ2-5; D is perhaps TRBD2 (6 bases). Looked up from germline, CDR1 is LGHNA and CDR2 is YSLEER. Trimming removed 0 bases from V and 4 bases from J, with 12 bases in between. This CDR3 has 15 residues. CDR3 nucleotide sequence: TGCGCCAGCAGCCAAGAGTTGTCCGGGGGAGAGACCCAGTACTTC. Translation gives CASSQELSGGETQYF.

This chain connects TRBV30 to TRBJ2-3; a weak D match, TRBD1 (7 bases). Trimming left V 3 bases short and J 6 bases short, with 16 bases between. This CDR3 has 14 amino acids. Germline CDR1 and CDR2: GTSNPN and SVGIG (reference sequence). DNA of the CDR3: TGTGCCTGGAGGCGGACAGGAGGGGGCGATACGCAGTATTTT. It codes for CAWRRTGGGDTQYF.

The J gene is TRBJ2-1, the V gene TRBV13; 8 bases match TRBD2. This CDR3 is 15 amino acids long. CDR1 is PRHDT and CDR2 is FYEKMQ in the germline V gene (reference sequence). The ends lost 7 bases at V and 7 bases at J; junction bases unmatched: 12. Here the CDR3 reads CASKLDGGVGNEQFF. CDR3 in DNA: TGTGCCAGCAAATTGGACGGGGGGGTCGGAAATGAGCAGTTCTTC.

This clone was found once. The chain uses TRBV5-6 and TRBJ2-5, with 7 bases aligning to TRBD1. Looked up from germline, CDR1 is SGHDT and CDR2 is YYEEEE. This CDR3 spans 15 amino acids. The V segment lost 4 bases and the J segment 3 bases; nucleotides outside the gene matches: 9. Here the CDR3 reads CASSLTGDGKETQYF. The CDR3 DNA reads TGTGCCAGCAGCCTCACAGGGGACGGTAAAGAGACCCAGTACTTC.